One T cell receptor (beta chain) is described in this entry. The sample originates from a study of shared clonotypes between healthy human individuals. CD45RO negativity and positive selection for CCR7 defined naive CD8 cells, a population that excluded terminally differentiated effector memory CD45RA+ cells. The V end lost 4 bases, the J end lost 8 bases, and 23 bases lay between the germline ends. Germline values: CDR1 SEHNR, CDR2 FQNEAQ (reference sequence). The CDR3 is made up of 17 amino acids. Profiling relied on immunoSEQ multiplex PCR, and the TCRdb table lists in-frame clones only, not all of them. The repertoire includes more than 2 million clones, about 95% of them detected once, and 1.1% sits in the top ten.

The receptor was derived from a man aged 18 to 29 in good health. This rearrangement joins TRBV7-9 to TRBJ1-4; weak D call: TRBD1 (6 bases). The sequenced material came from naive CD8+ T cells sorted from blood. The CDR3 region has the DNA TGTGCCAGCAGCTCCCCCCAGGAGGTTAGGGGGAGAGAAAAACTGTTTTTT. Protein sequence: CASSSPQEVRGREKLFF. The entire variable domain, with the rest obtained from reference TRBV7-9 and TRBJ1-4, is as follows: DTGVSQNPRHKITKRGQNVTFRCDPISEHNRLYWYRQTLGQGPEFLTYFQNEAQLEKSRLLSDRFSAERPKGSFSTLEIQRTEQGDSAMYLCASSSPQEVRGREKLFFGSGTQLSVL.